The source of this T cell receptor beta chain is a study of CD8 T cells in ankylosing spondylitis. Note on this clonotype: Its antigen is not known.

TCRdb re-derived calls from the 5' RACE reads in MiXCR, one entry per CDR3 protein. The table includes some 39,000 distinct CDR3 sequences, approximately 11% detected once. The study's findings and limits: Disease-linked clones proved CD8+ and comparatively uncommon in peripheral blood. Within matched ankylosing spondylitis synovial fluid, disease-linked clones were reportedly significantly enriched.

This CDR3 spans 14 amino acids. J was trimmed by 2 bases and V by 4 bases; bases with no gene match: 2. The germline gives CDR1 PRHDT, CDR2 FYEKMQ (reference sequence). The material sequenced was synovial fluid, either unsorted or a sorted T cell fraction (not recorded which). V gene TRBV13 combines with J gene TRBJ2-7, with 10 positions matching TRBD2. The TCR comes from a male donor with ankylosing spondylitis. The DNA for the CDR3 is TGTGCCAGCAGCTCAGCGGGAGGGCCCTACGAGCAGTACTTC. This encodes CASSSAGGPYEQYF.